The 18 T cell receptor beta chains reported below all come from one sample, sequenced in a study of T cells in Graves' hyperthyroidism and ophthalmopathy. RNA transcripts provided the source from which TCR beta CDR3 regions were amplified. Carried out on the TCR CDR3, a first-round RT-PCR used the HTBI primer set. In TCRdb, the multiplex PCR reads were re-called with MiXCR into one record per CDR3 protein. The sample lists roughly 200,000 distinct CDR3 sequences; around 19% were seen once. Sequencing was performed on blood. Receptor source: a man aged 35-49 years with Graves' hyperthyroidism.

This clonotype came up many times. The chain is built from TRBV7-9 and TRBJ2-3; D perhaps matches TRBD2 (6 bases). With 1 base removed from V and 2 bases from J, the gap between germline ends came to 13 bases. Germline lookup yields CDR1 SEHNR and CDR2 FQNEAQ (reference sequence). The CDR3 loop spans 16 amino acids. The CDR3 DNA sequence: TGTGCCAGCAGCTTAGTTTACGCGGGGCCCACAGATACGCAGTATTTT. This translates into CASSLVYAGPTDTQYF.

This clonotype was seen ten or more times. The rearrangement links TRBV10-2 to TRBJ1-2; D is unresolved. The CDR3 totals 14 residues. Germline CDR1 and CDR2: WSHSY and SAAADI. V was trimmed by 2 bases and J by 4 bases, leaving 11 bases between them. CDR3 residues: CASSERPGAYGYTF. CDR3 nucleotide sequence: TGCGCCAGCAGTGAGCGTCCAGGCGCCTATGGCTACACCTTC.

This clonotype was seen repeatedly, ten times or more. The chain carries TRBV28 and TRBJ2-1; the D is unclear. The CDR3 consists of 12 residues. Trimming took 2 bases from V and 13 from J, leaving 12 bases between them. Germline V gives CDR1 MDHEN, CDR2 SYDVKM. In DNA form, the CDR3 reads TGTGCCAGCAGTTTAAGGGCAGAGCTACAGTTCTTC. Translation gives CASSLRAELQFF.

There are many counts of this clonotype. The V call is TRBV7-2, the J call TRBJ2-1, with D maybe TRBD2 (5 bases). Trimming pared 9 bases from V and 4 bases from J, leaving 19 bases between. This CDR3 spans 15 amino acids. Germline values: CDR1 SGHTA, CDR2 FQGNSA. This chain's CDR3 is CASSFPSRGYNEQFF. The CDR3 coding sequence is TGTGCCAGTTCCTTCCCAAGTCGGGGTTACAATGAGCAGTTCTTC.

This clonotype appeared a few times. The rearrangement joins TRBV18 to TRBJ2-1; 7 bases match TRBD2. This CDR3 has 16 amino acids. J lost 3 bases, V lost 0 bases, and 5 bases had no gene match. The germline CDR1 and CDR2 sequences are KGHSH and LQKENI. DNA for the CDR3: TGTGCCAGCTCACCACCGGGGGGGGGATACTACAATGAGCAGTTCTTC. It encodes CASSPPGGGYYNEQFF.

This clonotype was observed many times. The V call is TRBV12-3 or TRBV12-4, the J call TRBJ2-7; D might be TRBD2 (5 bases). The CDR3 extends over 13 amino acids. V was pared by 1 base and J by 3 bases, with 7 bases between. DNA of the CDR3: TGTGCCAGCAGTTTAGGAGGGCTCTACGAGCAGTACTTC. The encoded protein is CASSLGGLYEQYF.

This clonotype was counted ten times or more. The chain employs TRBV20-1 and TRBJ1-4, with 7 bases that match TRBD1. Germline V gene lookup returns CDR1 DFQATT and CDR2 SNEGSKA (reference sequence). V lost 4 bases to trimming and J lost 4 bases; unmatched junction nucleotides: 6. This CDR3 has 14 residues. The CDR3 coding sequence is TGCAGTGCTAACAGGGGACGACTTAATGAAAAACTGTTTTTT. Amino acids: CSANRGRLNEKLFF.

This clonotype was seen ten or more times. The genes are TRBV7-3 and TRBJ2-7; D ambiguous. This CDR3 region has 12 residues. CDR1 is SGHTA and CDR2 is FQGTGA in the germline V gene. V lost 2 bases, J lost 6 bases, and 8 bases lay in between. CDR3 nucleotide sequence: TGTGCCAGCAGCTTATATGCTCGCGAGCAGTACTTC. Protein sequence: CASSLYAREQYF.

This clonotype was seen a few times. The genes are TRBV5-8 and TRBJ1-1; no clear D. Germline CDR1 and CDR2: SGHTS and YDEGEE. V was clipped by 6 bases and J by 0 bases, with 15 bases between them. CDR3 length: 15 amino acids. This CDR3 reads CASNPDVPMNTEAFF. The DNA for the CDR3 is TGTGCCAGCAATCCGGACGTCCCGATGAACACTGAAGCTTTCTTT.

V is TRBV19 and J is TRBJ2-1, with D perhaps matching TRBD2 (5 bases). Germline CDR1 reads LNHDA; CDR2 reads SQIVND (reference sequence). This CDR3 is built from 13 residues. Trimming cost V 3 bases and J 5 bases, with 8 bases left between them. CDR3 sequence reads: CASSIPGDNEQFF. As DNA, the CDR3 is TGTGCCAGTAGTATCCCCGGGGACAATGAGCAGTTCTTC.

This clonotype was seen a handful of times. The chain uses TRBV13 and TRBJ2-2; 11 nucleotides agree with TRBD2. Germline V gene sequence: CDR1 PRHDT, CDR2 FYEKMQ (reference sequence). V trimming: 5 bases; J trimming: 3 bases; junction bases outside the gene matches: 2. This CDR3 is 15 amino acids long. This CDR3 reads CASSKLAGDTGELFF. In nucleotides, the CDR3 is TGTGCCAGCAGCAAACTAGCGGGGGACACCGGGGAGCTGTTTTTT.

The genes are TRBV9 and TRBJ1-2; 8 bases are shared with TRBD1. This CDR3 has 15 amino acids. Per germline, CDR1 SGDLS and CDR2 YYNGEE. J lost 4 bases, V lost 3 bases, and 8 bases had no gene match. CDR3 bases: TGTGCCAGCAGCGAGAGGACAGGGAGCCTCTATGGCTACACCTTC. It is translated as CASSERTGSLYGYTF.

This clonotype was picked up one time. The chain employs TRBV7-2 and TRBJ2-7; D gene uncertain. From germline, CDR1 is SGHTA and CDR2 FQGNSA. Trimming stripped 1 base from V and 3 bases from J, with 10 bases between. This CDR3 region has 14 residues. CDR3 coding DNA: TGTGCCAGCAGCTTAGGGGGATCGGTCTACGAGCAGTACTTC. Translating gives CASSLGGSVYEQYF. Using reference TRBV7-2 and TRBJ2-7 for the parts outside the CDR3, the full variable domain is GAGVSQSPSNKVTEKGKDVELRCDPISGHTALYWYRQSLGQGLEFLIYFQGNSAPDKSGLPSDRFSAERTGGSVSTLTIQRTQQEDSAVYLCASSLGGSVYEQYFGPGTRLTVT.

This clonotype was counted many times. CDR3 residues: CASSQDRDRYNEQFF. The DNA of the CDR3 is TGTGCCAGCAGCCAAGACCGGGACAGGTACAATGAGCAGTTCTTC. This chain uses TRBV3-1 with TRBJ2-1, with 8 bases matching TRBD1. The germline V gene has CDR1 LGHDT and CDR2 YNNKEL (reference sequence). The V and J ends lost 0 bases and 4 bases, in that order; junction bases with no gene match: 2. The CDR3 is 15 amino acids.

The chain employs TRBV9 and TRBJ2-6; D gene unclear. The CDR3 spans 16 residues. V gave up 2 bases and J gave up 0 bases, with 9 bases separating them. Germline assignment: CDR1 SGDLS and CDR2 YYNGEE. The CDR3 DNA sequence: TGTGCCAGCAGCGTGCCCAGATCCTCTGGGGCCAACGTCCTGACTTTC. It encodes CASSVPRSSGANVLTF.

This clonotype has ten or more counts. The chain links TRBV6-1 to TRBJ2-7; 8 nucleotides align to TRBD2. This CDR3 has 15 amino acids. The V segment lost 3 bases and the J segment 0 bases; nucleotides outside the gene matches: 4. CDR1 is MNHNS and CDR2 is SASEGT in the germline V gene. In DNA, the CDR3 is TGTGCCAGCAGTGATTTAGCGGGGAGCTCCTACGAGCAGTACTTC. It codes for CASSDLAGSSYEQYF.

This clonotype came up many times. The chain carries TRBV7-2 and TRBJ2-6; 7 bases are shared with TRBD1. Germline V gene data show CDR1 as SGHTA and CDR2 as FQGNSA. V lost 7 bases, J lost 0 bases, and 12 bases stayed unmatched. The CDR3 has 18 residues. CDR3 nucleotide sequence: TGTGCCAGCACGGACAGGACCGCAAGTAGCTCTGGGGCCAACGTCCTGACTTTC. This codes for CASTDRTASSSGANVLTF.

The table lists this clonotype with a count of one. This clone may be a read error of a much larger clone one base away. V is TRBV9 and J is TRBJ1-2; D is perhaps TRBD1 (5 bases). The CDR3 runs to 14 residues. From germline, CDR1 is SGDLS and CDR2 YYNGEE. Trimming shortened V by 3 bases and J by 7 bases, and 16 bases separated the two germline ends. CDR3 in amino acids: CASSAPGRKPGYTF. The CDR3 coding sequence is TGTGCCAGCAGCGCGCCGGGACGCAAGCCTGGCTACACCTTC.